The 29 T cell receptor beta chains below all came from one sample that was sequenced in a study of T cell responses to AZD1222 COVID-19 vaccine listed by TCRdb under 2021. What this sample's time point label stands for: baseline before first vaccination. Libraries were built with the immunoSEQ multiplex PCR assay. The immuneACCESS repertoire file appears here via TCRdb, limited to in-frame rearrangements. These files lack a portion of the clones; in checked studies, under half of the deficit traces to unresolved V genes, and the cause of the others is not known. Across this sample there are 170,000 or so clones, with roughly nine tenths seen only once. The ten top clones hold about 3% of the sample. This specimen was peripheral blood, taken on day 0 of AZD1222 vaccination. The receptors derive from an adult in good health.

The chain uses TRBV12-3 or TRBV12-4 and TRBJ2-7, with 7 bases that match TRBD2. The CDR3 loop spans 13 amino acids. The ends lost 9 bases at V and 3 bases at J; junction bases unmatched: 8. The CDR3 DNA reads TGTGCCAGTCGTCCCGCGGGAGTCTACGAGCAGTACTTC. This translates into CASRPAGVYEQYF.

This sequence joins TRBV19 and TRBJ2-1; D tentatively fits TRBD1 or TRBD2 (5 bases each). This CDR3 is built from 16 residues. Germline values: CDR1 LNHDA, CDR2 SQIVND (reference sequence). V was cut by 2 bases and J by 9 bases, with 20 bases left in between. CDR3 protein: CASSIQSRGDGGEQFF. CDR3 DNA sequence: TGTGCCAGTAGTATACAGTCAAGAGGGGATGGAGGTGAGCAGTTCTTC.

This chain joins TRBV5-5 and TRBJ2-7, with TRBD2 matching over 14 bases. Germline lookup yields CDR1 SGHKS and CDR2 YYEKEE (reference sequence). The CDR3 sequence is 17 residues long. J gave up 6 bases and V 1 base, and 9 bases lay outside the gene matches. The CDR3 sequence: CASSLPGLAGVYSEQYF. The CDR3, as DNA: TGTGCCAGCAGCTTGCCGGGACTAGCGGGAGTATATAGCGAGCAGTACTTC.

CDR3 protein: CASSRTSSGTGRTLSNQPQHF. In nucleotides, the CDR3 is TGTGCCAGCAGCCGCACCTCGTCCGGGACAGGCCGAACTCTTAGCAATCAGCCCCAGCATTTT. The chain joins TRBV6-6 to TRBJ1-5, with 8 positions matching TRBD1. Per germline, CDR1 MNHNY and CDR2 SVGAGI (reference sequence). CDR3 size: 21 residues. V was pared by 6 bases and J by 0 bases, with 22 bases of the junction left unmatched.

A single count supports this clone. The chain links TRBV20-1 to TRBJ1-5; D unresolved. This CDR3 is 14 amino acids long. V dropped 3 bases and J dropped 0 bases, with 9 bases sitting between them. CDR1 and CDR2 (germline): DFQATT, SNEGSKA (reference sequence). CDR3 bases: TGCAGTGCTAGTTCCGGGGATAGCAATCAGCCCCAGCATTTT. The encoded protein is CSASSGDSNQPQHF.

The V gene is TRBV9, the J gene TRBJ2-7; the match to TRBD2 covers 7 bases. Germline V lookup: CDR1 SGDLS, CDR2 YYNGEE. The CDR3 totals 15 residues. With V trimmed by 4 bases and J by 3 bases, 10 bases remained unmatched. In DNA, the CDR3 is TGTGCCAGCAGCCTCCGGAGGGAGGGGTACTACGAGCAGTACTTC. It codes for CASSLRREGYYEQYF.

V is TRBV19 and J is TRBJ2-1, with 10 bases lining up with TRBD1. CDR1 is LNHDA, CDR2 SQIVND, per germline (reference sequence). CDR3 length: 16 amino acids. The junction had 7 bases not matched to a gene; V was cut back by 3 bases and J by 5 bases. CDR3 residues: CASSIFIGTGDNEQFF. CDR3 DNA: TGTGCCAGTAGTATTTTCATCGGGACAGGGGACAATGAGCAGTTCTTC.

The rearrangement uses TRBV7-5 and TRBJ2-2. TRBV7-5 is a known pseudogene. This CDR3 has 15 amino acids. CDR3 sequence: CVRSPPAVDTGELFF. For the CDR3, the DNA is TGTGTCAGAAGCCCCCCGGCAGTGGACACCGGGGAGCTGTTTTTT.

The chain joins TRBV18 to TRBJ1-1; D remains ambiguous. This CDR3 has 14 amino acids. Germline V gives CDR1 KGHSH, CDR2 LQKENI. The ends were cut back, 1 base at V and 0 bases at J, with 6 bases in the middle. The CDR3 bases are TGTGCCAGCTCACCACGGGGTATGAACACTGAAGCTTTCTTT. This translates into CASSPRGMNTEAFF. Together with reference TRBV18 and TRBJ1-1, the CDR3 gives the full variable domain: NAGVMQNPRHLVRRRGQEARLRCSPMKGHSHVYWYRQLPEEGLKFMVYLQKENIIDESGMPKERFSAEFPKEGPSILRIQQVVRGDSAAYFCASSPRGMNTEAFFGQGTRLTVV.

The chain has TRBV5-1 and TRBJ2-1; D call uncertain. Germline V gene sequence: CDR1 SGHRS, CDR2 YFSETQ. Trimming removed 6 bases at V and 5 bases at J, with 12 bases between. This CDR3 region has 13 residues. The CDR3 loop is CASMGLIHNEQFF. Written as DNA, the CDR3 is TGCGCCAGCATGGGTCTAATCCACAATGAGCAGTTCTTC. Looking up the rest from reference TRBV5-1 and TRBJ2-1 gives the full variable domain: KAGVTQTPRYLIKTRGQQVTLSCSPISGHRSVSWYQQTPGQGLQFLFEYFSETQRNKGNFPGRFSGRQFSNSRSEMNVSTLELGDSALYLCASMGLIHNEQFFGPGTRLTVL.

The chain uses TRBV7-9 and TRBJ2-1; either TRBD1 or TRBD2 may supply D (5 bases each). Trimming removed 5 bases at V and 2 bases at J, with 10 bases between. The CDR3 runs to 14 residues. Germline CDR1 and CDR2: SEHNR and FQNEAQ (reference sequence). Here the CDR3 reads CASSPEGPYNEQFF. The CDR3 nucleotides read TGTGCCAGCAGCCCAGAGGGGCCCTACAATGAGCAGTTCTTC. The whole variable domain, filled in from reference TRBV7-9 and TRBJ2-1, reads DTGVSQNPRHKITKRGQNVTFRCDPISEHNRLYWYRQTLGQGPEFLTYFQNEAQLEKSRLLSDRFSAERPKGSFSTLEIQRTEQGDSAMYLCASSPEGPYNEQFFGPGTRLTVL.

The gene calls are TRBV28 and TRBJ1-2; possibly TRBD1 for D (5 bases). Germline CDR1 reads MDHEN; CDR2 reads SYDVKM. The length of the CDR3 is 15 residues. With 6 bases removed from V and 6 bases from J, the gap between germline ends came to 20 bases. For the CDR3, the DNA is TGTGCCAGCAGCACTGGGGGAGGGCAGTCTCATGGCTACACCTTC. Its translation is CASSTGGGQSHGYTF.

CDR3 DNA sequence: TGCAGTGCTAGTCGCAACCAAGAGACCCAGTACTTC. It translates to CSASRNQETQYF. The V call is TRBV20-1, the J call TRBJ2-5; D gene ambiguous. The germline V and J ends were trimmed by 3 bases and 0 bases, with 5 bases remaining between them. Germline CDR1 and CDR2: DFQATT and SNEGSKA (reference sequence). This CDR3 has 12 residues.

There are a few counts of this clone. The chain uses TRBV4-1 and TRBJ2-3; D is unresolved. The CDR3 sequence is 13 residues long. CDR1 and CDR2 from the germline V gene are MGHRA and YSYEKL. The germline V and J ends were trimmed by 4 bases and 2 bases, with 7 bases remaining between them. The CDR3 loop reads CASSRGHTDTQYF. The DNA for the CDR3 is TGCGCCAGCAGCCGTGGGCACACAGATACGCAGTATTTT.

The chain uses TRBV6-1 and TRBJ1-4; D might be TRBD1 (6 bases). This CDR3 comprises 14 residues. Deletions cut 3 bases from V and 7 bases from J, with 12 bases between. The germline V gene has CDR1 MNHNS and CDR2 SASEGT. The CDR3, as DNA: TGTGCCAGCAGTGAGAGGGGGAGGGTTGAAAAACTGTTTTTT. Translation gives CASSERGRVEKLFF.

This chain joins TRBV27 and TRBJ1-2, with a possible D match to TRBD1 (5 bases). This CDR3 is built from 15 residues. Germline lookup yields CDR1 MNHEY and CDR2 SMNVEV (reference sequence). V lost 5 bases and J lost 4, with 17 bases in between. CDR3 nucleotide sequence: TGTGCCAGCAGTAGTCCACAGAAGGGGTTCTATGGCTACACCTTC. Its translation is CASSSPQKGFYGYTF.

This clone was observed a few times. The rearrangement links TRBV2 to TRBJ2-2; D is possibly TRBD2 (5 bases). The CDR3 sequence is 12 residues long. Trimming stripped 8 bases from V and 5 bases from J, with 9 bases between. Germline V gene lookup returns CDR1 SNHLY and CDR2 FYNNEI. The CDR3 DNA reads TGTGCCAGCCGTGGCGGGACCGGGGAGCTGTTTTTT. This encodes CASRGGTGELFF.

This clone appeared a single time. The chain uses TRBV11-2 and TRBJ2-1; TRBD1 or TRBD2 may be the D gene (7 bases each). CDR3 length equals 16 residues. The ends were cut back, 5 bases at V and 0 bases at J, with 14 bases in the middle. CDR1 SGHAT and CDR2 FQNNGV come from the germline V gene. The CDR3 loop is CASSRGDSLSYNEQFF. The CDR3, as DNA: TGTGCCAGCAGCCGGGGGGACAGCCTCTCCTACAATGAGCAGTTCTTC.

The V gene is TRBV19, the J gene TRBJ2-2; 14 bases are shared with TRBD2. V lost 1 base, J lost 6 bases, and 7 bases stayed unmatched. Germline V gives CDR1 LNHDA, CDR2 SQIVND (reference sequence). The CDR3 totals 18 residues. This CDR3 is CASSIGLAGGPRAGELFF. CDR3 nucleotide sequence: TGTGCCAGTAGTATAGGACTAGCGGGAGGGCCGAGGGCCGGGGAGCTGTTTTTT. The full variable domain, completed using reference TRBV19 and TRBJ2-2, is DGGITQSPKYLFRKEGQNVTLSCEQNLNHDAMYWYRQDPGQGLRLIYYSQIVNDFQKGDIAEGYSVSREKKESFPLTVTSAQKNPTAFYLCASSIGLAGGPRAGELFFGEGSRLTVL.

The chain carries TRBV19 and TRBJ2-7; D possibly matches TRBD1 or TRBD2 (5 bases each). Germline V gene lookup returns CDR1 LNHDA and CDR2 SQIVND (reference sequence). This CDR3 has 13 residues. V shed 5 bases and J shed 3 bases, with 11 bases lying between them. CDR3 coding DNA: TGTGCCAGTAGTGGCAGGGAGAACTACGAGCAGTACTTC. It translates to CASSGRENYEQYF.

Here the CDR3 reads CASSQDTAGWTSGVYEQYF. CDR3 nucleotide sequence: TGCGCCAGCAGCCAGGATACCGCAGGGTGGACTAGCGGTGTGTACGAGCAGTACTTC. The chain uses TRBV4-1 and TRBJ2-7; TRBD2 aligns across 10 bases. With V trimmed by 3 bases and J by 4 bases, 18 bases remained unmatched. The germline CDR1 and CDR2 sequences are MGHRA and YSYEKL. This CDR3 contains 19 residues.

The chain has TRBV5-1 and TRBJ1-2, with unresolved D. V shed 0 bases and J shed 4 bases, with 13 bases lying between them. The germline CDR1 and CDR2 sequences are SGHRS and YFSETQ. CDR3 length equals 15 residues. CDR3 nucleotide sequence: TGCGCCAGCAGCTTGGCGGGAGGGCAGGCCTATGGCTACACCTTC. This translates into CASSLAGGQAYGYTF.

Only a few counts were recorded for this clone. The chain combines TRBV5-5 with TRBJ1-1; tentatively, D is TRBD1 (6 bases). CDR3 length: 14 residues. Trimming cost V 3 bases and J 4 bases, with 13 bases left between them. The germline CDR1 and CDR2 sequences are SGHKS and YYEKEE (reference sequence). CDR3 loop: CASSSRGDGTEAFF. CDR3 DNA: TGTGCCAGCAGCTCCAGGGGTGACGGCACTGAAGCTTTCTTT. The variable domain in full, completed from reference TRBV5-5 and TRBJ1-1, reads DAGVTQSPTHLIKTRGQQVTLRCSPISGHKSVSWYQQVLGQGPQFIFQYYEKEERGRGNFPDRFSARQFPNYSSELNVNALLLGDSALYLCASSSRGDGTEAFFGQGTRLTVV.

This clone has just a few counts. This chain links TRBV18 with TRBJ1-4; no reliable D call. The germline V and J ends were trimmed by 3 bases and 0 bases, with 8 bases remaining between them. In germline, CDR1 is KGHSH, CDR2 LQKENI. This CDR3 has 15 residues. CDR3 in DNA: TGTGCCAGCTCACCCCAGACCCCAACTAATGAAAAACTGTTTTTT. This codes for CASSPQTPTNEKLFF.

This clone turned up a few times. CDR3 nucleotide sequence: TGTGCCAGCAGTTTGTTAGGGAACGAGCAGTACTTC. This gives the protein CASSLLGNEQYF. This chain links TRBV28 with TRBJ2-7; unclear D gene. Germline CDR1 is MDHEN and CDR2 is SYDVKM. Trimming stripped 3 bases from V and 5 bases from J, with 8 bases between. The length of the CDR3 is 12 residues.

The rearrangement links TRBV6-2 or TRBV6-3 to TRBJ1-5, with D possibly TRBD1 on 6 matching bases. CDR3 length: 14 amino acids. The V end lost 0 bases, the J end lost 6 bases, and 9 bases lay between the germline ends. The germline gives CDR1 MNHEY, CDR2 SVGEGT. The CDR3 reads CASSYSGGPQPQHF. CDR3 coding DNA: TGTGCCAGCAGTTACTCGGGGGGGCCTCAGCCCCAGCATTTT.

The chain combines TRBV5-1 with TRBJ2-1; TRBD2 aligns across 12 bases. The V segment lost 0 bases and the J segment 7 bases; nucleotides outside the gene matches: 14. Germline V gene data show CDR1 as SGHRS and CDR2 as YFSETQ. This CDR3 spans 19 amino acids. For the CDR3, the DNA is TGCGCCAGCAGCTTGGTGGCTAGCGGGAGGGCCTCGGGAAAGAATGAGCAGTTCTTC. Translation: CASSLVASGRASGKNEQFF. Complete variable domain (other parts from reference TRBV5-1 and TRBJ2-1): KAGVTQTPRYLIKTRGQQVTLSCSPISGHRSVSWYQQTPGQGLQFLFEYFSETQRNKGNFPGRFSGRQFSNSRSEMNVSTLELGDSALYLCASSLVASGRASGKNEQFFGPGTRLTVL.

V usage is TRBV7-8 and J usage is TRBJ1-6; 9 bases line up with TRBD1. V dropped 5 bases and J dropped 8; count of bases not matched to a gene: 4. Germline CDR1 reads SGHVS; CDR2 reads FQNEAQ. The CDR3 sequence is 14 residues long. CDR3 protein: CASSDGQGYSPLHF. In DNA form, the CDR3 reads TGTGCCAGCAGCGACGGACAGGGGTATTCACCCCTCCACTTT.

The CDR3 DNA is TGCGCCAGCAGCTTACAGGGCGAAGAGACCCAGTACTTC. Residues: CASSLQGEETQYF. This chain uses TRBV5-1 with TRBJ2-5; TRBD1 might be the D (6 bases). This CDR3 region has 13 residues. V dropped 2 bases and J dropped 3 bases, with 8 bases sitting between them. Looked up from germline, CDR1 is SGHRS and CDR2 is YFSETQ.